This T cell receptor beta chain was recovered during a study of T cells after posttransplantation cyclophosphamide. Generated by immunoSEQ multiplex PCR, the TCRdb table keeps only in-frame clones and is missing some. This sample has about 33,000 clones, each found more than once. The trim removed 1 base at V and 7 bases at J, leaving 3 bases unmatched. Germline CDR1 is MGHRA and CDR2 is YSYEKL. CDR3 length: 16 amino acids. Specimen: PBMCs. The receptor comes from a girl aged 5-17 years in good health, CMV-negative, and a related stem cell transplant donor. The chain employs TRBV4-1 and TRBJ2-2, with 13 bases aligning to TRBD2. The CDR3 loop is CASSQGTSGRIGELFF. The CDR3 coding sequence is TGCGCCAGCAGCCAAGGGACTAGCGGGAGAATCGGGGAGCTGTTTTTT.